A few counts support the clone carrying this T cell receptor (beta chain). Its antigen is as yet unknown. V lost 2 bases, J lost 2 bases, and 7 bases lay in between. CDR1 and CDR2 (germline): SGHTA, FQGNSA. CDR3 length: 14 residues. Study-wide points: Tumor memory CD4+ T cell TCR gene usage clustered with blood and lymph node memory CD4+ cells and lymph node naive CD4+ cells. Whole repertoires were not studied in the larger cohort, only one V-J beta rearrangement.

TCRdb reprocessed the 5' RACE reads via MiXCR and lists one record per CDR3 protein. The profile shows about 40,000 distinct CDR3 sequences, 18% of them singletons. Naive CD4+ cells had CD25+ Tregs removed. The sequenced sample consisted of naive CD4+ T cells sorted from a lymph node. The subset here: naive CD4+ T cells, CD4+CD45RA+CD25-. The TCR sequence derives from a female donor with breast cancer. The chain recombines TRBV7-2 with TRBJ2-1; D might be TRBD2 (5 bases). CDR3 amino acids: CASSLLRAYNEQFF. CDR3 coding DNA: TGTGCCAGCAGCTTATTGCGGGCCTACAATGAGCAGTTCTTC.